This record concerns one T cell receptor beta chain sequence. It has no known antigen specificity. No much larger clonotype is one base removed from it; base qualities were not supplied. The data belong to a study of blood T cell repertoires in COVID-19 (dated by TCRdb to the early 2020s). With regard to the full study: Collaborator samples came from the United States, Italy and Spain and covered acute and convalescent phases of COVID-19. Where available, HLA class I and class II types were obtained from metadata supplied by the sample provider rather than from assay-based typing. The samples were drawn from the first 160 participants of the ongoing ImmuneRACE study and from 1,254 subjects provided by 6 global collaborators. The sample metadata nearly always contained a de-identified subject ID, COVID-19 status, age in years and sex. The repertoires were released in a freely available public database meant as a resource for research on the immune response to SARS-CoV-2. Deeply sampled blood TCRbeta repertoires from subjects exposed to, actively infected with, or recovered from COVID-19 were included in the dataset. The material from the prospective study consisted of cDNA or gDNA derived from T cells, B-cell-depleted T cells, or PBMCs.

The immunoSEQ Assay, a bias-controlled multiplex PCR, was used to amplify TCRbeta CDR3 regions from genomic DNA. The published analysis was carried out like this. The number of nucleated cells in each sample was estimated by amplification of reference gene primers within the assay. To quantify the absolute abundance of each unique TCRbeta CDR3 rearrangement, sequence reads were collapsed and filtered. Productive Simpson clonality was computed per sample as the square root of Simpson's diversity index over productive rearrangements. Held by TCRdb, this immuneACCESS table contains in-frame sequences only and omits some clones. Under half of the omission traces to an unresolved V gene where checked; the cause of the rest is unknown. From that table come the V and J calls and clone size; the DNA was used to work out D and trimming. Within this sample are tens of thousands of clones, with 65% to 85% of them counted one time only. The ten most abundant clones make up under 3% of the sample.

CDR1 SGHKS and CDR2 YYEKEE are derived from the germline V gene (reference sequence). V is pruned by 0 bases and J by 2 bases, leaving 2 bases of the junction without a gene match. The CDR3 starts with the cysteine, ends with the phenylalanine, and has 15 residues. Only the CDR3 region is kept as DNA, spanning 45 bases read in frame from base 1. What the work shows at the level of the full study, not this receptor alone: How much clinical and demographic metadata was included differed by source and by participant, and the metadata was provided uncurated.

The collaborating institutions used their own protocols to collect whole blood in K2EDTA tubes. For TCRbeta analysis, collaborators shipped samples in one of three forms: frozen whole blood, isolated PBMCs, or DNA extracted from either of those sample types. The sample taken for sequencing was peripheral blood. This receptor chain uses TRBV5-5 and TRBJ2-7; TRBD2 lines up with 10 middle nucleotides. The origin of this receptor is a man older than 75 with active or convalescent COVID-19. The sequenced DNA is TGTGCCAGCAGCTTGGCGCTAGCGGGGGCCTACGAGCAGTACTTC. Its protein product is CASSLALAGAYEQYF. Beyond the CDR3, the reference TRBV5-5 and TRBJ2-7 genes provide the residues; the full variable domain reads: DAGVTQSPTHLIKTRGQQVTLRCSPISGHKSVSWYQQVLGQGPQFIFQYYEKEERGRGNFPDRFSARQFPNYSSELNVNALLLGDSALYLCASSLALAGAYEQYFGPGTRLTVT.